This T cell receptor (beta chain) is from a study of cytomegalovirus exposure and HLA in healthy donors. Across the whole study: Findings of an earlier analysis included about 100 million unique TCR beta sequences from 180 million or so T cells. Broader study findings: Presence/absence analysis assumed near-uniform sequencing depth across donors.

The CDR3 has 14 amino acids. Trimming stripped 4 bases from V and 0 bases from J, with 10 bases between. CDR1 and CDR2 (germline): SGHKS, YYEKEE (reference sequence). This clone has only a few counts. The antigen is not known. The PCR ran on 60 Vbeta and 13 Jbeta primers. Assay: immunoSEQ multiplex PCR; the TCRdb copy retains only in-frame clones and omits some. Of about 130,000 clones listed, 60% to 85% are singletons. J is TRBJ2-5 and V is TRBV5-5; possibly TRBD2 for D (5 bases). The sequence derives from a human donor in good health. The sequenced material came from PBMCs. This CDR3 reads CASSREGDQETQYF. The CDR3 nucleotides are TGTGCCAGCAGCCGCGAGGGCGACCAAGAGACCCAGTACTTC. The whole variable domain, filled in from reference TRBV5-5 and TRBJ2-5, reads DAGVTQSPTHLIKTRGQQVTLRCSPISGHKSVSWYQQVLGQGPQFIFQYYEKEERGRGNFPDRFSARQFPNYSSELNVNALLLGDSALYLCASSREGDQETQYFGPGTRLLVL.